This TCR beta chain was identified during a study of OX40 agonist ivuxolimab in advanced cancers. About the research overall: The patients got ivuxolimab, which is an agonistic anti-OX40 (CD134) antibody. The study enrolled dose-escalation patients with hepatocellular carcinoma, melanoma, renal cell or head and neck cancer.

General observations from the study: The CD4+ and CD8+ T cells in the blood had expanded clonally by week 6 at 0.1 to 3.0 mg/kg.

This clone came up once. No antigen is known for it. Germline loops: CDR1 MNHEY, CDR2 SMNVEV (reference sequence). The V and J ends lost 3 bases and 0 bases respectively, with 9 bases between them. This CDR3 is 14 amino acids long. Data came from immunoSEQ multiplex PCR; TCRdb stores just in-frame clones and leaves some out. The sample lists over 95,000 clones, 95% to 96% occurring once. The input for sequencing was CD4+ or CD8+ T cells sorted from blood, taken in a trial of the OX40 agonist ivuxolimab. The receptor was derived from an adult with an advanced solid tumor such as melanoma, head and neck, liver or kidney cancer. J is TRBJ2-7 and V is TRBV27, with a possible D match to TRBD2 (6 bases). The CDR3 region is CASSFSGPSYEQYF. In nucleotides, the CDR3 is TGTGCCAGCAGTTTTAGCGGACCCTCCTACGAGCAGTACTTC.